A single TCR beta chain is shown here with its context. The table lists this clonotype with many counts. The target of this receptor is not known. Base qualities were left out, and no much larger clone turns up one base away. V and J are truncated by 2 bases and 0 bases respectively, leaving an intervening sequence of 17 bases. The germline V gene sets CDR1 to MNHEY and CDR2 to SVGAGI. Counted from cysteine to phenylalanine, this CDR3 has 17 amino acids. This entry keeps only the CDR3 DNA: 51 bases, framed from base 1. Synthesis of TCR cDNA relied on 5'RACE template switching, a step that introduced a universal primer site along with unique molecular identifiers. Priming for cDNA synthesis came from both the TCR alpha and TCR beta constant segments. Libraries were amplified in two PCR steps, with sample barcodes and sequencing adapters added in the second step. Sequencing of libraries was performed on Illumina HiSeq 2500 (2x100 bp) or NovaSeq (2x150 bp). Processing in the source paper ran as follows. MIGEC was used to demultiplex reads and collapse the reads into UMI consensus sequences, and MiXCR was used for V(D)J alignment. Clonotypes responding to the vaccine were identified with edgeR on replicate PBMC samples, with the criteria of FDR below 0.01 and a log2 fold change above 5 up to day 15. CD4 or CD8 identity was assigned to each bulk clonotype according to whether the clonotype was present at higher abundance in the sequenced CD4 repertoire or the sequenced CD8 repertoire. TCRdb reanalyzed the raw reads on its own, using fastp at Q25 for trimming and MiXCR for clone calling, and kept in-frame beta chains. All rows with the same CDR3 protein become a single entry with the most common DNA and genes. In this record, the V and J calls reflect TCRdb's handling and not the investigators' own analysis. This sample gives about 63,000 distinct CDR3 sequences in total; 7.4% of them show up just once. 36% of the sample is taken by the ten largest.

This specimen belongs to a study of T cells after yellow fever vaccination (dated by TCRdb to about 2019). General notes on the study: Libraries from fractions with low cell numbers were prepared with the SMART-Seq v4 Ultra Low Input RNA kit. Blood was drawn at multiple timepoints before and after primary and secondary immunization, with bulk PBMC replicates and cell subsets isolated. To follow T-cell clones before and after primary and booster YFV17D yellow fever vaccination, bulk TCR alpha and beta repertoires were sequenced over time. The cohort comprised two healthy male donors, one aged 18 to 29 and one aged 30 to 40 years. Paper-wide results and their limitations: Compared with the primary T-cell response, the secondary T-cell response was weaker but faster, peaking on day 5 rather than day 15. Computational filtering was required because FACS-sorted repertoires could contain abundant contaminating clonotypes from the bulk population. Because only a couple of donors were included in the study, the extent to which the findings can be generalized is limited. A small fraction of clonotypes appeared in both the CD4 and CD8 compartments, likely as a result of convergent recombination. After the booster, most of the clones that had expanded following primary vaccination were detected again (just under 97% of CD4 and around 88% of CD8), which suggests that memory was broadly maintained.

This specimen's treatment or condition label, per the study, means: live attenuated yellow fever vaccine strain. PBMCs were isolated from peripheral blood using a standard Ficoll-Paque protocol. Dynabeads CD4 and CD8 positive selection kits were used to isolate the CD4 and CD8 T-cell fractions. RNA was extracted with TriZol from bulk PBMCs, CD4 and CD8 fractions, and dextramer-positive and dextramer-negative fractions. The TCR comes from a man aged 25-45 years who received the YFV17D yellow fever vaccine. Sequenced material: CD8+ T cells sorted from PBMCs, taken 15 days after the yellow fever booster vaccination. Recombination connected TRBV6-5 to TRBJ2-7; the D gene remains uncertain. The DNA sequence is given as TGTGCCAGCAGTTACCTAAACCCAGCGACCGGCTCCTACGAGCAGTACTTC. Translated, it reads CASSYLNPATGSYEQYF.